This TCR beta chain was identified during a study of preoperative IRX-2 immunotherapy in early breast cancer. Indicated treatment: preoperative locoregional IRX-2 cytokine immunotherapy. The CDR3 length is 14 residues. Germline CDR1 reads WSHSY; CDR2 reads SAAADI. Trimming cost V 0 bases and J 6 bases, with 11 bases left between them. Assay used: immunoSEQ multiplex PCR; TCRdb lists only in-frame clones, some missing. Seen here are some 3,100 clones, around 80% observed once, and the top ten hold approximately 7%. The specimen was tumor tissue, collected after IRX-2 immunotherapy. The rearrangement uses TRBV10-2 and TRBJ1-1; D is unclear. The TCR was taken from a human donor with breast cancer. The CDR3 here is CASSESTAYAEAFF. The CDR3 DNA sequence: TGCGCCAGCAGTGAGTCAACGGCCTACGCTGAAGCTTTCTTT.